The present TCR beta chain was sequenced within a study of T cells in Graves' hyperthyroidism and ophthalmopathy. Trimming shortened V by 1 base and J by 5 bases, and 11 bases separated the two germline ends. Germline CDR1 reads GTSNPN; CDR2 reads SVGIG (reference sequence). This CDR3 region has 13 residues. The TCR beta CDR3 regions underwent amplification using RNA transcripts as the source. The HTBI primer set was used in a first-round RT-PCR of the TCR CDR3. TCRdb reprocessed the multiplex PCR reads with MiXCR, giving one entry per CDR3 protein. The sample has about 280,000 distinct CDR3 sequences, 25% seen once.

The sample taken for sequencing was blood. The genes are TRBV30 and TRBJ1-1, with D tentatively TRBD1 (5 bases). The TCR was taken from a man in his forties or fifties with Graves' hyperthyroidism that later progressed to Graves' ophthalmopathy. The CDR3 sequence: CAWSEGWKTEAFF. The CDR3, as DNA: TGTGCCTGGAGTGAGGGGTGGAAGACTGAAGCTTTCTTT.